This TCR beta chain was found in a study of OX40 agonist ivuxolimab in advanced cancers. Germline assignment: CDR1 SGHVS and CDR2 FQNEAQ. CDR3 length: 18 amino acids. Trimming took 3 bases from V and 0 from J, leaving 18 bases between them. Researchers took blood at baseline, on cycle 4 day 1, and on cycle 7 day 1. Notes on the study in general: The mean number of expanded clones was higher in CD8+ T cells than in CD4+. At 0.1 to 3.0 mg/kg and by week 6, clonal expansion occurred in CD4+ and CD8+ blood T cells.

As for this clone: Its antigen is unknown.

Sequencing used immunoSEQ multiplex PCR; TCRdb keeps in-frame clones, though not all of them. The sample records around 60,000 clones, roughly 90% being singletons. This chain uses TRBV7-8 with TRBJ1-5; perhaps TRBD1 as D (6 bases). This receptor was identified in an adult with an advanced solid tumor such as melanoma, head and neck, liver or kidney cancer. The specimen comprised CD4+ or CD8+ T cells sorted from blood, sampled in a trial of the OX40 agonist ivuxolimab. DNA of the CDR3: TGTGCCAGCAGCTTGAAGTGGTGGACAGACGGTAGCAATCAGCCCCAGCATTTT. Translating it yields CASSLKWWTDGSNQPQHF.